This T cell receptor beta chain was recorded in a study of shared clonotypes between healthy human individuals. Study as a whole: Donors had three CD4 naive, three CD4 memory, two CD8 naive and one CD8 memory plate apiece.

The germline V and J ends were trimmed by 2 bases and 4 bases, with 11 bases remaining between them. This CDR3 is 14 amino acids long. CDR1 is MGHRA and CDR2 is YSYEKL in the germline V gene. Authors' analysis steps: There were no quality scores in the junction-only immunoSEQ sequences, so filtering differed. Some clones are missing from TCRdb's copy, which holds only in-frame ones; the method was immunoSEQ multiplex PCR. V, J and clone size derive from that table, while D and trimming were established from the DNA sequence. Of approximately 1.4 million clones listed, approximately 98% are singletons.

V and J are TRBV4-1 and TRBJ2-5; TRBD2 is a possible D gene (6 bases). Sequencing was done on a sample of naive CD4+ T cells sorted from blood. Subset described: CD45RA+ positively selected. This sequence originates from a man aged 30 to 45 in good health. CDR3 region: CASSQYSGVETQYF. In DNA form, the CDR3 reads TGCGCCAGCAGCCAATACTCGGGGGTAGAGACCCAGTACTTC.